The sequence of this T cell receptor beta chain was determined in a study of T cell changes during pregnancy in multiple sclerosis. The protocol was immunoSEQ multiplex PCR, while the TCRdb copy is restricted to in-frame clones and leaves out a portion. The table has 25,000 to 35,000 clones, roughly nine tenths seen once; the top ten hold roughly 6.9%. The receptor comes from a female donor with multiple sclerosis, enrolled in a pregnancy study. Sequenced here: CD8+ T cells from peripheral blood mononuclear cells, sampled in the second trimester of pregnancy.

The CDR3 coding sequence is TGTGCCAGCTCACCAGGCCAGACAGAGAACACTGAAGCTTTCTTT. Translation gives CASSPGQTENTEAFF. This chain links TRBV18 with TRBJ1-1; D possibly corresponds to TRBD1 (5 bases). Between the trimmed V and J ends, which lost 2 bases and 1 base, there was a span of 11 bases. The CDR3 loop spans 15 amino acids. Germline V lookup: CDR1 KGHSH, CDR2 LQKENI.